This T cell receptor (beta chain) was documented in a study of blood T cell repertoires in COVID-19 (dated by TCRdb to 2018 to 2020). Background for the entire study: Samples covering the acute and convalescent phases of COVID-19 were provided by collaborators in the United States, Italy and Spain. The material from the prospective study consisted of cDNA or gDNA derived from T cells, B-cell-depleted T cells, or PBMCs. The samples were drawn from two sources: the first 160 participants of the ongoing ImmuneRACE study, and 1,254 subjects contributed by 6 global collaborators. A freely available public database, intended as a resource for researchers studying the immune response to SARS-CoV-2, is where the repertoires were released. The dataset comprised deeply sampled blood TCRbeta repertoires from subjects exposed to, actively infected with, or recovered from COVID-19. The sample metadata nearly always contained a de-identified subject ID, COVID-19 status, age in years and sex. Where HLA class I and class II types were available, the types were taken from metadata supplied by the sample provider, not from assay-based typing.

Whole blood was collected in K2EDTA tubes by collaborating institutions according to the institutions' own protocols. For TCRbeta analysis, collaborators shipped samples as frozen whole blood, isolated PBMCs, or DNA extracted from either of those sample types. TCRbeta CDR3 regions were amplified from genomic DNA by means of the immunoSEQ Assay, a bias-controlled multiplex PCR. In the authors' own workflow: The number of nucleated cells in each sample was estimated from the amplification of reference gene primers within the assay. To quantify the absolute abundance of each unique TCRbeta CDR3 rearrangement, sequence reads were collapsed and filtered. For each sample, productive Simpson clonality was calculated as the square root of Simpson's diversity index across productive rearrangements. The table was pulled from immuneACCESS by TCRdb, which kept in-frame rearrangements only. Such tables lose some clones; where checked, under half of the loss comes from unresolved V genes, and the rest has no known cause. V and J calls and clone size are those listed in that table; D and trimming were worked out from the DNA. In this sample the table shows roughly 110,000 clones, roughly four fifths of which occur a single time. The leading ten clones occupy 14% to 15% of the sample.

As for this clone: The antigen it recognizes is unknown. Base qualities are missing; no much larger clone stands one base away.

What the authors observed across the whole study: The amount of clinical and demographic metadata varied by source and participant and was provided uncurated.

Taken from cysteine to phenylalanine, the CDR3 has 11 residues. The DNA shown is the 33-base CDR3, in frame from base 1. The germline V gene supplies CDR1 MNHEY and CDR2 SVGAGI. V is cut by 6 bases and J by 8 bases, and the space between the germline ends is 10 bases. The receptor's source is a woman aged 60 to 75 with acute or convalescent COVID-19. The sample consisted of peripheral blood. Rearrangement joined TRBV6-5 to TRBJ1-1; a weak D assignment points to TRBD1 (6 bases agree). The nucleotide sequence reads TGTGCCAGCAGCCGAACAGGGGAAGCTTTCTTT. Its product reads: CASSRTGEAFF.